This note documents a single T cell receptor beta chain sequence. What it binds is unknown. The assay was immunoSEQ multiplex PCR, and TCRdb's table has in-frame clones only and misses some. The sample includes under 600,000 clones, 95% to 98% seen only once; the top ten take less than 0.35%. This sample was taken from a study of shared clonotypes between healthy human individuals. Cells designated naive CD8 were CD45RO-negative and were positively selected for CCR7, with terminally differentiated effector memory CD45RA+ cells excluded. Notes on the study in general: Against clonotypes common to all four donors, non-shared ones had lower generation probabilities.

Trimming stripped 5 bases from V and 5 bases from J, with 15 bases between. Germline V gives CDR1 LGHNA, CDR2 YSLEER. The CDR3 totals 14 residues. This clonotype was sampled from a man aged 25-45 years in good health. The sequenced sample was naive CD8+ T cells sorted from blood. The chain recombines TRBV4-3 with TRBJ2-5, with D maybe TRBD2 (6 bases). The DNA of the CDR3 is TGCGCCAGCAGCTCCCGTCCCGGAGGGGAGACCCAGTACTTC. Translated: CASSSRPGGETQYF.